The clone carrying this T cell receptor beta chain has a count of ten or more. Its antigen is unknown. TCRdb re-called the 5' RACE reads with MiXCR, one entry per CDR3 protein. The data contain fewer than 65,000 distinct CDR3 sequences, roughly 20% of them singletons. Study-wide findings and caveats: Larger-cohort validation covered only one TCR beta V-J rearrangement.

This CDR3 contains 13 residues. V was trimmed by 5 bases and J by 3 bases, leaving 10 bases between them. The germline CDR1 and CDR2 sequences are SGHTA and FQGTGA. Cells sorted as Tregs were CD4+, CD25+ and CD127-/low. The sequenced sample was tumor-infiltrating Tregs sorted from the breast tumor. This TCR was sampled from a female donor with breast cancer. The rearrangement links TRBV7-3 to TRBJ1-2; D unclear. The CDR3 nucleotides read TGTGCCAGCAGCCCCGGTGGCGACTATGGCTACACCTTC. Amino acids: CASSPGGDYGYTF.